This T cell receptor beta chain was recovered during a study of response to subunit inactivated influenza vaccine (dated by TCRdb to the late 2010s). In the study overall: Deep quantitative profiling of the T cell receptor repertoire was used in the study to follow responses to a trivalent subunit inactivated influenza vaccine. Beyond this particular receptor, the publication reports: The authors suggested that each seasonal influenza vaccination may recruit only a limited number of new T cells.

The germline V gene (reference sequence) sets CDR1 to LGHDT and CDR2 to YNNKEL. At the junction V is shortened by 0 bases and J by 2 bases, with 8 bases in between. The CDR3, cysteine through phenylalanine, is 16 amino acids long. Solely the CDR3 DNA is kept, with 48 bases framed from the first base. Libraries were made using RT-PCR. Instrument on record: Illumina HiSeq 2500. Using fastp at Q25 and MiXCR, TCRdb reprocessed the public reads and kept productive beta chains. One record per CDR3 amino acid sequence lists the most common genes and DNA. This sample has around 530,000 distinct CDR3 sequences in its table, and 10% to 15% of those were observed once. In total, the top ten clones hold 10% to 13% of the sample. This clonotype was detected only a few times. Its antigen is currently not known. Base quality data are lacking; no much larger clone is found one base away.

The sequence was collected from a man in his fifties or sixties who received an inactivated influenza vaccine. Donor details come from another sample of the same person, matched by shared clones. The sequence is built from TRBV3-1 and TRBJ1-6, and perhaps TRBD1 as D gene, on 5 matching bases. This specimen consisted of PBMCs from blood, obtained on the day of vaccination. This receptor carries the CDR3 CASSQEWGAYNSPLHF. The nucleotide sequence reads TGTGCCAGCAGCCAAGAATGGGGGGCCTATAATTCACCCCTCCACTTT.